Listed here are 27 T cell receptor beta chains from one sample, sequenced in a study of CD8+ T cells in alopecia areata. RNA, once extracted, was reverse transcribed into cDNA for use as the sequencing template. Sequenced by immunoSEQ multiplex PCR; TCRdb stores in-frame clones only, minus some. The sample includes fewer than 250,000 clones, 40% to 45% of them seen just once. The treatment: oral pan-JAK inhibitor, 5-10 mg twice daily. Sequencing used CD4+ T cells sorted from blood, obtained at roughly week 36, from a patient treated with tofacitinib. These receptors were collected from a human donor with alopecia areata.

The rearrangement uses TRBV7-6 and TRBJ2-2; the D is unclear. Deletions cut 1 base from V and 5 bases from J, with 8 bases between. Germline V gene lookup returns CDR1 SGHVS and CDR2 FNYEAQ. The CDR3 sequence is 14 residues long. The CDR3 loop is CASSLVSWTGELFF. DNA for the CDR3: TGTGCCAGCAGCTTAGTTAGTTGGACCGGGGAGCTGTTTTTT.

This chain uses TRBV4-1 with TRBJ2-5; 9 bases agree with TRBD2. The germline V gene encodes CDR1 MGHRA and CDR2 YSYEKL. With 2 bases clipped from V and 3 bases from J, the junction kept 1 base outside the gene matches. The CDR3 runs 14 residues. The CDR3 sequence is CASSQPSGEETQYF. The CDR3 DNA reads as TGCGCCAGCAGCCAACCTAGCGGGGAAGAGACCCAGTACTTC.

This chain joins TRBV11-2 and TRBJ2-3; tentatively, D is TRBD2 (6 bases). Germline values: CDR1 SGHAT, CDR2 FQNNGV. The CDR3 is 15 amino acids. Deletions cut 0 bases from V and 4 bases from J, with 11 bases between. DNA of the CDR3: TGTGCCAGCAGCTTAGACGGGAGAGGAGCAGATACGCAGTATTTT. This translates into CASSLDGRGADTQYF.

The chain links TRBV5-1 to TRBJ2-7, with D uncertain. The CDR3 spans 13 residues. With 3 bases removed from V and 5 bases from J, the gap between germline ends came to 12 bases. Germline CDR1 is SGHRS and CDR2 is YFSETQ. CDR3 DNA sequence: TGCGCCAGCAGCTCCCCCCTAGGGAACGAGCAGTACTTC. Translating gives CASSSPLGNEQYF.

This clone has only one observation. The J gene is TRBJ2-7, the V gene TRBV6-5; 7 bases align to TRBD1. CDR3 length: 15 residues. The trim removed 4 bases at V and 2 bases at J, leaving 8 bases unmatched. Germline lookup yields CDR1 MNHEY and CDR2 SVGAGI. The CDR3 nucleotides read TGTGCCAGCAGTTCTCCGGGACAGACCACCTACGAGCAGTACTTC. This translates into CASSSPGQTTYEQYF.

This chain uses TRBV10-3 with TRBJ2-1, with D possibly called TRBD1 or TRBD2 (6 bases each). The V gene lost 10 bases and the J gene lost 10 bases, with 23 bases spanning the gap. From germline, CDR1 is ENHRY and CDR2 SYGVKD. CDR3 length equals 14 residues. The CDR3 DNA is TGTGCCAGCGTGGAGAAAACAGGGAGGAACGAGCAGTTCTTC. As protein: CASVEKTGRNEQFF.

This clone came up a few times. The rearrangement uses TRBV29-1 and TRBJ1-1; 8 positions match TRBD1. The V and J ends lost 6 bases and 2 bases, in that order; junction bases with no gene match: 5. The CDR3 has 13 residues. Per germline, CDR1 SQVTM and CDR2 ANQGSEA. Here the CDR3 reads CSVLGQGNTEAFF. CDR3 DNA sequence: TGCAGCGTCTTAGGACAGGGAAACACTGAAGCTTTCTTT. The full variable domain, rest sourced from reference TRBV29-1 and TRBJ1-1, is SAVISQKPSRDICQRGTSLTIQCQVDSQVTMMFWYRQQPGQSLTLIATANQGSEATYESGFVIDKFPISRPNLTFSTLTVSNMSPEDSSIYLCSVLGQGNTEAFFGQGTRLTVV.

V gene TRBV19 combines with J gene TRBJ2-1, with D unresolved. The germline CDR1 and CDR2 sequences are LNHDA and SQIVND (reference sequence). The CDR3 totals 15 residues. Deletions cut 5 bases from V and 4 bases from J, with 15 bases between. CDR3 DNA: TGTGCCAGTAGTCCTCAACGTGGCCCATACAATGAGCAGTTCTTC. The encoded protein is CASSPQRGPYNEQFF.

This clone has only one observation. V usage is TRBV30 and J usage is TRBJ2-1; perhaps TRBD2 as D (5 bases). The ends were cut back, 7 bases at V and 2 bases at J, with 6 bases in the middle. Germline V gene sequence: CDR1 GTSNPN, CDR2 SVGIG (reference sequence). This CDR3 region has 11 residues. CDR3 residues: CASGAYNEQFF. CDR3 DNA sequence: TGTGCCTCCGGGGCCTACAATGAGCAGTTCTTC.

J is TRBJ1-2 and V is TRBV29-1, with 12 bases that match TRBD1. The ends lost 6 bases at V and 7 bases at J; junction bases unmatched: 15. CDR3 length: 16 amino acids. Germline lookup yields CDR1 SQVTM and CDR2 ANQGSEA. The CDR3 sequence is CSVYPGQGASYGGYTF. Written as DNA, the CDR3 is TGCAGCGTGTATCCGGGACAGGGGGCGTCGTATGGTGGCTACACCTTC.

The genes are TRBV9 and TRBJ2-7; 8 bases are a match to TRBD1. Germline V CDR1 and CDR2: SGDLS, YYNGEE. Trimming at V came to 0 bases and at J to 7 bases, leaving 6 bases not matched to a gene. The CDR3 loop spans 14 amino acids. CDR3 bases: TGTGCCAGCAGCGTAGCGCAGGGGGCTGGTGAGCAGTACTTC. Its protein is CASSVAQGAGEQYF.

This clone showed up just a few times. The chain links TRBV9 to TRBJ2-5, with D maybe TRBD2 (5 bases). In germline, CDR1 is SGDLS, CDR2 YYNGEE. V lost 1 base, J lost 4 bases, and 11 bases lay in between. CDR3 length: 14 amino acids. In DNA, the CDR3 is TGTGCCAGCAGCGTAACGGGCGGGCCAGAGACCCAGTACTTC. This sequence encodes CASSVTGGPETQYF.

The gene calls are TRBV28 and TRBJ2-7, with D unclear. Trimming left V 5 bases short and J 2 bases short, with 7 bases between. CDR1 is MDHEN and CDR2 is SYDVKM in the germline V gene. The CDR3 runs 12 residues. CDR3 loop: CASSQNTYEQYF. CDR3 DNA sequence: TGTGCCAGCAGTCAGAACACCTACGAGCAGTACTTC.

The chain has TRBV29-1 and TRBJ2-6, with unresolved D. Trimming pared 1 base from V and 4 bases from J, leaving 8 bases between. This CDR3 has 14 amino acids. The germline CDR1 and CDR2 sequences are SQVTM and ANQGSEA. The CDR3 spells CSVEASAGANVLTF. CDR3 bases: TGCAGCGTTGAAGCTTCTGCCGGGGCCAACGTCCTGACTTTC.

This chain connects TRBV27 to TRBJ2-3; D gene unclear. The CDR3 runs 13 residues. Germline CDR1 is MNHEY and CDR2 is SMNVEV (reference sequence). Trimming took 0 bases from V and 5 from J, leaving 6 bases between them. This CDR3 reads CASSLSAQDTQYF. In nucleotides, the CDR3 is TGTGCCAGCAGTTTATCCGCACAAGATACGCAGTATTTT.

Regarding this clone: One end of the junction varies from germline; a read error may be responsible. The CDR3 DNA reads as TGCGCCAGCAGTTTGGACTTCCCAGGCGGTGAGCAGTTCTTC. It yields the protein CASSLDFPGGEQFF. J is TRBJ2-1 and V is TRBV5-1; D perhaps matches TRBD2 (5 bases). The CDR3 is 14 residues long. Germline V gives CDR1 SGHRS, CDR2 YFSETQ.

V and J are TRBV29-1 and TRBJ2-1; 14 bases align to TRBD2. The germline V gene has CDR1 SQVTM and CDR2 ANQGSEA. V gave up 3 bases and J gave up 0 bases; unmatched junction bases: 7. The CDR3 is made up of 18 amino acids. The CDR3 sequence is CSVEGRTSGRSSYNEQFF. CDR3 sequence (DNA): TGCAGCGTTGAGGGACGGACTAGCGGGAGGAGCTCCTACAATGAGCAGTTCTTC.

The gene calls are TRBV25-1 and TRBJ1-4, with D maybe TRBD1 (5 bases). Germline CDR1 is MGHDK and CDR2 is SYGVNS. V lost 2 bases and J lost 6, with 10 bases in between. The CDR3 runs to 14 residues. Here the CDR3 DNA reads TGTGCCAGCAGTGAAGGGGCCCTGGATGAAAAACTGTTTTTT. Its translation is CASSEGALDEKLFF.

This chain connects TRBV5-6 to TRBJ1-2, with 7 nucleotides matching TRBD1. The V and J ends lost 3 bases and 4 bases, in that order; junction bases with no gene match: 15. Germline CDR1 and CDR2: SGHDT and YYEEEE. The CDR3 is made up of 17 amino acids. In DNA form, the CDR3 reads TGTGCCAGCAGCTGGACAGGCCAGGCTCCCGAAGTCTATGGCTACACCTTC. This translates into CASSWTGQAPEVYGYTF.

The chain couples TRBV7-9 to TRBJ2-7, with a possible D match to TRBD1 (5 bases). V lost 3 bases, J lost 1 base, and 7 bases lay in between. The CDR3 runs to 13 residues. The germline CDR1 and CDR2 sequences are SEHNR and FQNEAQ (reference sequence). The CDR3 DNA is TGTGCCAGCAGCTTGGGGCTTTCCTACGAGCAGTACTTC. It is translated as CASSLGLSYEQYF.

The chain joins TRBV25-1 to TRBJ2-7, with 7 positions matching TRBD2. V lost 4 bases, J lost 3 bases, and 6 bases stayed unmatched. Per the germline V gene, CDR1 is MGHDK and CDR2 is SYGVNS. CDR3 length: 14 amino acids. CDR3 sequence reads: CASSGGGSLYEQYF. The CDR3 nucleotides are TGTGCCAGCAGTGGGGGCGGGAGTCTCTACGAGCAGTACTTC.

This clone was observed once. The genes are TRBV4-1 and TRBJ2-1, with unresolved D. V lost 0 bases, J lost 10 bases, and 10 bases lay in between. CDR1 is MGHRA and CDR2 is YSYEKL in the germline V gene. The CDR3 is 13 amino acids. CDR3 loop: CASSQDMFGEQFF. The CDR3 bases are TGCGCCAGCAGCCAAGACATGTTTGGGGAGCAGTTCTTC.

The chain joins TRBV29-1 to TRBJ2-3; no clear D. CDR3 length: 14 amino acids. Germline-derived CDR1 and CDR2 are SQVTM and ANQGSEA. Between the trimmed V and J ends, which lost 4 bases and 3 bases, there was a span of 14 bases. The CDR3 protein is CSVGSPQATDTQYF. Here the CDR3 DNA reads TGCAGCGTTGGGTCCCCCCAAGCAACAGATACGCAGTATTTT.

The chain links TRBV10-3 to TRBJ2-1; D ambiguous. V was shortened by 4 bases and J by 8 bases, with 12 bases between the two germline ends. The CDR3 loop spans 13 amino acids. Germline CDR1 reads ENHRY; CDR2 reads SYGVKD. CDR3 in DNA: TGTGCCATCAGTGTGGAGCATGGCGATGAGCAGTTCTTC. This gives the protein CAISVEHGDEQFF.

Note on this clone: This likely came from a read error, as a far larger clone is one base away. CDR3 in amino acids: CASSFGSTDTQYF. The CDR3 DNA follows: TGTGCCAGCAGCTTCGGTAGCACAGATACGCAGTATTTT. V and J are TRBV11-2 and TRBJ2-3; D not resolved. In germline, CDR1 is SGHAT, CDR2 FQNNGV. V lost 3 bases to trimming and J lost 0 bases, with 4 bases between them. This CDR3 has 13 amino acids.

This clone was seen only a few times. CDR3 nucleotide sequence: TGTGCCAGCAGTCCCGCGGGGCGGTTCAATCAGCCCCAGCATTTT. Translation gives CASSPAGRFNQPQHF. J is TRBJ1-5 and V is TRBV27, with TRBD1 as a possible D gene (5 bases). In germline, CDR1 is MNHEY, CDR2 SMNVEV (reference sequence). Deletions cut 5 bases from V and 3 bases from J, with 14 bases between. CDR3 size: 15 residues.

This clone was counted between two and nine times. The chain carries TRBV30 and TRBJ1-1; 7 positions match TRBD1. The CDR3 sequence is 14 residues long. Germline V lookup: CDR1 GTSNPN, CDR2 SVGIG (reference sequence). J was trimmed by 3 bases and V by 3 bases; bases with no gene match: 7. The DNA of the CDR3 is TGTGCCTGGAGCTCGGACAGGCTTTACACTGAAGCTTTCTTT. Encoded protein: CAWSSDRLYTEAFF.